The present T cell receptor (beta chain) was sequenced within a study of blood T cell repertoires in COVID-19. Study summary: Whether acute or convalescent, the COVID-19 samples came from the United States, Italy and Spain. In each case, the material was cDNA or gDNA derived from T cells, B-cell-depleted T cells, or PBMCs.

Assay: immunoSEQ multiplex PCR; the TCRdb copy retains only in-frame clones and omits some. This table holds approximately 130,000 clones, roughly 69% found once. Germline CDR1 is LNHNV and CDR2 is YYDKDF (reference sequence). The length of the CDR3 is 16 residues. Unmatched junction bases numbered 12, after V lost 3 bases and J lost 7 bases. The TCR was taken from a woman aged 70-85 years with acute or convalescent COVID-19. Input material: peripheral blood. The chain employs TRBV15 and TRBJ1-5, with 7 bases identical to TRBD1. This CDR3 reads CATSRSEDRPLQPQHF. DNA of the CDR3: TGTGCCACCAGCAGGAGTGAGGACAGGCCTCTCCAGCCCCAGCATTTT.